This entry features one TCR beta chain sequence. The antigen it binds to is not known. It has no much larger one-base neighbor in the sample; base qualities were not kept. Using the deep immunoSEQ assay, multiplex PCR amplified TCR CDR3 regions from genomic DNA. For each cell subset, the extracted genomic DNA was distributed evenly across all wells of several immunoSEQ 96-well plates, and each plate served as one replicate. For sorted subsets, roughly 0.2 ug genomic DNA, equal to 25,000 to 35,000 T cell genomes, was loaded into each replicate PCR. Purified libraries were quantified with a Qubit 3.0 fluorometer, sized on a Bioanalyzer 2100, and re-quantified with the KAPA Library Quantification kit. Each immunoSEQ 96-well plate was sequenced on its own single-read 150-cycle Illumina NextSeq 550 flow cell. From the authors' description of their analysis: Because only junctional sequences without quality scores were contained in the immunoSEQ output, filtering matching that applied to full-length reads could not be performed. To assign V/J genes and CDR3, sequences were annotated against IMGT germline references using PyIR, a Python wrapper for IgBLAST v1.9. Reads were removed for weak V/J assignments (E-value above 1e-6), missing CDR3, stop codons, out-of-frame junctions, or ambiguous translated residues. V3J clonotypes were defined as sequences sharing the same inferred V gene, J gene, and CDR3 amino acid sequence. To compute the percentage overlap between repertoires, the number of shared unique clonotypes was divided by the size of the smaller repertoire. Richness of each repertoire was evaluated using RTK rarefaction, the Chao1 estimator, and Recon v2.1 estimates of unobserved clonotypes. For all TCRbeta clonotypes obtained by the gDNA method from a handful of donors, generation probabilities were computed with OLGA. In TCRdb, the immuneACCESS table is reduced to in-frame sequences with V and J assigned. These tables do not hold every clone; where another copy was compared, an unresolved V gene accounts for under half, and the others remain unexplained. V and J calls plus clone size are reproduced from that table; the DNA served to infer D and trimming. Present in this sample are roughly 2,500,000 clones, over 85% of which were seen just once. 0.35% to 0.45% of the sample rests with the top ten.

Donors were healthy HIV-negative adults with no recently reported acute infections or vaccinations. Every donor was a Caucasian adult residing in Nashville, Tennessee, USA. CD4+ T cells were enriched by magnetic negative selection, after which naive cells were positively selected on CD45RA and the negative fraction was taken as the memory subset. After blood collection by leukapheresis, PBMCs were isolated using Ficoll-Histopaque density gradient centrifugation and then cryopreserved in the vapor phase of liquid nitrogen. Analytical flow cytometry was used to check the purity and quantity of each magnetically sorted T cell population. Each sorted fraction had its genomic DNA isolated and then quantified by UV absorbance on a Nanodrop 2000c. This sample is part of a study of shared clonotypes between healthy human individuals (dated by TCRdb to 2020 to 2021). Notes on the research overall: Three men and two women, aged 18 to 49 years, made up the cohort. Between about 0.94 and 8.9 billion PBMCs per donor were obtained by leukapheresis. To increase sequencing depth and limit assay-specific biases, different laboratories used diverse techniques to prepare libraries and sequence TCR repertoires. For each donor, CD4 naive and CD4 memory were each given three plates, CD8 naive was given two plates, and CD8 memory was given one plate. To estimate repertoire size and how much clonotypes are shared between individuals, the study performed deep sequencing of blood TCR repertoires from a few healthy adults. Beyond this particular receptor, the publication reports: The small number of donors limited the genetic and exposure-history diversity represented. Sampling was restricted to blood, and TCR repertoires in tissues likely differ from the TCR repertoires found in blood. When a handful of donors were compared, the shared fraction of clonotypes was around 5% for naive CD4, 3.5% to 4% for naive CD8, 2% to 2.5% for memory CD4, and 0.35% to 0.4% for memory CD8. Naive subsets generally had larger estimated clonotype richness than memory subsets. Rarefaction of sorted-subset datasets indicated incomplete sequencing despite the large sequencing depth. Compared with non-shared clonotypes, clonotypes shared by all four sorted-subset donors had higher generation probabilities. Pairwise subsampling led to the expectation that sequencing depth would affect the degree of clonotype sharing among donors.

CDR1 and CDR2, per the germline V gene, are SGHTA and FQGNSA. Clipping removes 4 bases from V and 3 bases from J, with 3 as the unmatched junction base count. The cysteine opens and the phenylalanine closes a CDR3 of 14 amino acids. The DNA shown is the 42-base CDR3, in frame from base 1. This clonotype was obtained from a man aged 18 to 35 in good health. Some clones in this sample may be carry-over from other donors' samples. The sequence joins TRBV7-2 to TRBJ1-5, and 7 bases in between align with TRBD1. The source material was naive CD4+ T cells from PBMCs. This sample's cell subset or site label indicates: CD45RA+ positively selected. Here the CDR3 is given as CASSSDRINQPQHF. The DNA sequence follows: TGTGCCAGCAGCTCGGACAGGATCAATCAGCCCCAGCATTTT.